The TCR beta chain under discussion was sequenced for a study of cytomegalovirus exposure and HLA in healthy donors. PCR employed 60 Vbeta and 13 Jbeta primers. Only in-frame clones appear in the TCRdb table, and some are missing; sequencing was by immunoSEQ multiplex PCR. The table includes fewer than 250,000 clones, around 79% detected once. General study points: Versus the approximately 700-donor mean, an Asian-associated ancestry cluster reportedly showed fewer N-insertions in a later analysis. Three CMV-associated chains proved CMV antigen-specific in vitro. V- and J-gene trimming of TCR beta was linked (in a later analysis) to a missense DCLRE1C variant.

The CDR3 has 14 amino acids. In germline, CDR1 is MDHEN, CDR2 SYDVKM. V was pared by 4 bases and J by 6 bases, with 5 bases of the junction left unmatched. For this clone: Its antigen is unknown.

Each donor was healthy, and each was a bone marrow donor. The clonotype was recovered from a male donor in good health and CMV-seropositive. The rearrangement uses TRBV28 and TRBJ1-5; 8 bases map to TRBD1. Sequencing was carried out using PBMCs. The CDR3 DNA is TGTGCCAGCAGTTCTCCAGGGGGCAGTCAGCCCCAGCATTTT. This encodes CASSSPGGSQPQHF.